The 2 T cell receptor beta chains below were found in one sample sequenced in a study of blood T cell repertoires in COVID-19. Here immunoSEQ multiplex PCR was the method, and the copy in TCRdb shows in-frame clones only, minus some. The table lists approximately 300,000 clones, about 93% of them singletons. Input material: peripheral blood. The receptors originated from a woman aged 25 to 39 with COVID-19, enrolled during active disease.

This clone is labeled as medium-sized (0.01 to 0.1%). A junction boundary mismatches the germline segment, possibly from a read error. The CDR3 loop reads CASREVGGVDTQYF. In DNA, the CDR3 is TGTGCCAGCAGAGAAGTAGGGGGCGTGGATACGCAGTATTTT. The chain combines TRBV2 with TRBJ2-3, with 7 bases fitting TRBD1. The CDR3 contains 14 residues. Germline V lookup: CDR1 SNHLY, CDR2 FYNNEI.

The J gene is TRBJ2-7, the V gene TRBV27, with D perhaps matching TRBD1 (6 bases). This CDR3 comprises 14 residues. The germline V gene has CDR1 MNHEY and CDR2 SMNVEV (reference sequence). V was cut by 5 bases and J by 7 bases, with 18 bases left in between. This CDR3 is CASSPDLTGREQYF. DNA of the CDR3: TGTGCCAGCAGTCCCGACCTGACAGGTAGGGAGCAGTACTTC.